The rows below give T cell receptor beta chains drawn from one sample of a study of T cells in Graves' hyperthyroidism and ophthalmopathy. One entry per CDR3 protein results from TCRdb running MiXCR on the multiplex PCR reads. The sample contains 300,000 to 450,000 distinct CDR3 sequences, 15% to 20% of which appear only once. Sequenced material: blood. The source of these receptors is a woman aged 35 to 49 with Graves' ophthalmopathy. CDR3s include the opening cysteine and the closing phenylalanine or tryptophan. Each record gives: J gene, clone size, V gene, D gene, CDR3 protein, CDR3 DNA. D genes are given only for firm matches. Size tells how often a clone was seen (once, few, many) or the class of an expanded clone, and some rows leave it out.

TRBJ2-4,many,TRBV10-3,TRBD1,CAISDPTGPLDKNIQYF,TGTGCCATCAGTGACCCGACAGGGCCACTGGACAAAAACATTCAGTACTTC
TRBJ2-7,many,TRBV15,TRBD1,CATSRDRAVPGQLF,TGTGCCACCAGCAGAGATCGGGCTGTACCGGGACAGTTATTC
TRBJ1-3,few,TRBV30,TRBD1,CAWSRDSSGNTIYF,TGTGCCTGGAGTCGGGACAGCTCTGGAAACACCATATATTTT
TRBJ2-7,many,TRBV10-3,-,CAISESGGTSYEQYF,TGTGCCATCAGTGAGTCCGGAGGGACCTCCTACGAGCAGTACTTC
TRBJ2-5,many,TRBV18,TRBD1,CASSPPWTGGLQETQYF,TGTGCCAGCTCACCACCCTGGACAGGGGGACTCCAAGAGACCCAGTACTTC
TRBJ1-1,many,TRBV6-2/TRBV6-3,-,CASSSHTEAFF,TGTGCCAGCAGTTCCCACACTGAAGCTTTCTTT
TRBJ1-2,many,TRBV6-5,-,CASSYSARSYGYTF,TGTGCCAGCAGTTACTCGGCCAGATCCTATGGCTACACCTTC
TRBJ2-7,many,TRBV10-3,-,CAISDRTGSYEQYF,TGTGCCATCAGTGATAGGACTGGCTCCTACGAGCAGTACTTC
TRBJ1-2,many,TRBV6-2/TRBV6-3,-,CASNDVLFGYTF,TGTGCCAGCAACGACGTCCTTTTTGGCTACACCTTC
TRBJ2-6,many,TRBV10-3,-,CAISDISGANVLTF,TGTGCCATCAGTGATATCTCTGGGGCCAACGTCCTGACTTTC
TRBJ2-7,many,TRBV6-5,-,CASSLEQVRYEQYF,TGTGCCAGCAGTCTGGAACAGGTTCGCTACGAGCAGTACTTC
TRBJ1-5,many,TRBV25-1,-,CASSARWDGGDNQPQHF,TGTGCCAGCAGTGCCCGATGGGACGGAGGGGACAATCAGCCCCAGCATTTT
TRBJ1-5,-,TRBV6-1,-,CASRVDQPQHF,TGTGCCAGCAGGGTGGATCAGCCCCAGCATTTT
TRBJ1-2,many,TRBV6-1,TRBD1,CASSITGGAGNYGYTF,TGTGCCAGCAGTATTACAGGGGGCGCGGGGAACTATGGCTACACCTTC
TRBJ2-6,many,TRBV18,-,CASSLPGRQSGANVLTF,TGTGCCAGCTCATTACCGGGACGGCAATCTGGGGCCAACGTCCTGACTTTC
TRBJ2-7,many,TRBV28,TRBD2,CASSPRTSGSIHEQYF,TGTGCCAGCAGTCCACGGACTAGCGGGAGTATCCACGAGCAGTACTTC
TRBJ1-5,many,TRBV4-2,TRBD1,CASSQVDRGEQPQHF,TGTGCCAGCAGCCAAGTGGACAGGGGGGAACAGCCCCAGCATTTT
TRBJ1-1,many,TRBV19,-,CASTPLREGGDTEAFF,TGTGCCAGTACCCCCCTCAGGGAGGGTGGAGACACTGAAGCTTTCTTT
TRBJ1-3,few,TRBV5-1,TRBD1,CASSLPRDSSGNTIYF,TGCGCCAGCAGCTTACCCCGGGACAGCTCTGGAAACACCATATATTTT
TRBJ1-5,-,TRBV6-1,TRBD1,CASSGQGGTQPQHF,TGTGCCAGCAGTGGACAGGGAGGTACCCAGCCCCAGCATTTT
TRBJ2-7,many,TRBV7-8,-,CASSLGGRVKIEQYF,TGTGCCAGCAGCTTAGGGGGCAGGGTCAAAATCGAGCAGTACTTC
TRBJ1-5,many,TRBV6-5,-,CASSRGGNTNQPQHF,TGTGCCAGCAGCCGGGGAGGGAACACCAATCAGCCCCAGCATTTT
TRBJ2-2,many,TRBV7-3,-,CASRYSHAGELFF,TGTGCCAGCCGCTACAGTCACGCCGGGGAGCTGTTTTTT
TRBJ1-5,many,TRBV20-1,-,CSASASGRTYQPQHF,TGCAGTGCTAGCGCCTCGGGGAGAACATATCAGCCCCAGCATTTT
TRBJ2-7,-,TRBV12-3/TRBV12-4,-,CASSLNLGATYEQYF,TGTGCCAGCAGTTTAAACCTGGGGGCAACCTACGAGCAGTACTTC
TRBJ2-4,-,TRBV28,-,CASSFVPQGGLAKNIQYF,TGTGCCAGCAGTTTTGTCCCCCAGGGGGGCCTAGCCAAAAACATTCAGTACTTC
TRBJ2-3,many,TRBV6-1,-,CASSVGSGSTDTQYF,TGTGCCAGCAGTGTCGGGAGCGGGAGCACAGATACGCAGTATTTT
TRBJ2-5,many,TRBV11-2,-,CASRKPGQTQETQYF,TGTGCCAGCAGGAAACCGGGACAAACACAAGAGACCCAGTACTTC
TRBJ1-1,many,TRBV2,-,CASKIATEAFF,TGTGCCAGCAAGATAGCCACTGAAGCTTTCTTT
TRBJ1-2,few,TRBV6-1,-,CASSARTLYGYTF,TGTGCCAGCAGTGCCAGGACGCTCTATGGCTACACCTTC
TRBJ1-1,many,TRBV4-1,-,CASSQEDSVVRNTEAFF,TGCGCCAGCAGCCAAGAGGACTCCGTCGTGAGGAACACTGAAGCTTTCTTT
TRBJ2-5,many,TRBV9,TRBD1,CASSPGQETLYQETQYF,TGTGCCAGCAGCCCCGGACAGGAGACCTTGTACCAAGAGACCCAGTACTTC
TRBJ2-7,-,TRBV6-4,TRBD2,CASSVASGDAYEQYF,TGTGCCAGCAGTGTTGCTAGCGGGGATGCCTACGAGCAGTACTTC
TRBJ1-2,many,TRBV12-3/TRBV12-4,-,CASTSTPENYGYTF,TGTGCCAGCACCTCAACCCCCGAGAACTATGGCTACACCTTC
TRBJ2-2,many,TRBV24-1,-,CATSAQGTGELFF,TGTGCCACCAGTGCGCAGGGAACCGGGGAGCTGTTTTTT
TRBJ1-1,-,TRBV6-4,-,CASNRGELGTEAFF,TGTGCCAGCAACCGGGGGGAGTTAGGCACTGAAGCTTTCTTT
TRBJ1-5,many,TRBV12-3/TRBV12-4,-,CASSLDAGVIGPQHF,TGTGCCAGCAGTTTAGATGCAGGGGTAATCGGGCCCCAGCATTTT
TRBJ2-2,-,TRBV7-8,-,CASSLATPGELFF,TGTGCCAGCAGCTTAGCGACTCCCGGGGAGCTGTTTTTT
TRBJ1-6,many,TRBV15,-,CATSRGLRNSPLHF,TGTGCCACCAGCAGAGGTCTGCGGAATTCACCCCTCCACTTT
TRBJ2-7,many,TRBV2,-,CASSETMREQYF,TGTGCCAGCAGTGAAACTATGAGGGAGCAGTACTTC
TRBJ2-5,many,TRBV7-9,-,CASSPGLSGETQYF,TGTGCCAGCAGCCCGGGACTTAGCGGAGAGACCCAGTACTTC
TRBJ2-5,many,TRBV29-1,-,CSVAGNQETQYF,TGCAGCGTTGCGGGGAACCAAGAGACCCAGTACTTC
TRBJ1-2,many,TRBV5-6,-,CASSLRGFSYGYTF,TGTGCCAGCAGCTTGAGGGGATTTTCCTATGGCTACACCTTC
TRBJ1-5,many,TRBV2,TRBD1,CASTRDRAYSNQPQHF,TGTGCCAGCACCAGAGACAGGGCATATAGCAATCAGCCCCAGCATTTT
TRBJ1-1,many,TRBV28,-,CASSLGVAEAFF,TGTGCCAGCAGTTTGGGCGTGGCTGAAGCTTTCTTT
TRBJ2-1,-,TRBV4-3,-,CASSHTPGGLYNEQFF,TGCGCCAGCAGCCACACTCCCGGGGGGCTCTACAATGAGCAGTTCTTC
TRBJ1-5,many,TRBV7-8,-,CASSSGSQRSNQPQHF,TGTGCCAGCAGCTCGGGAAGCCAGAGGAGCAATCAGCCCCAGCATTTT
TRBJ2-2,many,TRBV6-5,-,CASSLRVAGELFF,TGTGCCAGCAGTCTCAGGGTAGCCGGGGAGCTGTTTTTT